This record covers a single T cell receptor beta chain. Compared with germline, one end of the junction differs, possibly owing to a read error. The CDR3 spans 19 residues. Germline V lookup: CDR1 SGHVS, CDR2 FQNEAQ. Unsorted whole blood supplied the RNA, and germline DNA was extracted too. The sample is drawn from a study of tumor-infiltrating lymphocytes in primary liver carcinoma. Study information: The patients comprised men and women between the ages of 30 and 69 years.

Constant-region priming of roughly 500 ng total RNA yielded TCR beta cDNA. The TCR beta library was amplified through three nested multiplex PCR rounds in a modified ARM-PCR procedure. Researchers ran the first two PCR rounds for approximately 10 cycles each with TRBV1-TRBV30 forward primers and a C-beta reverse primer. Via MiXCR, TCRdb re-called the multiplex PCR reads, giving one row per CDR3 protein. The repertoire holds fewer than 350,000 distinct CDR3 sequences, with roughly 60% as singletons. The TCR comes from a man aged 35 to 55 with primary liver carcinoma and hepatitis B virus infection. This chain uses TRBV7-8 with TRBJ2-4; 9 bases agree with TRBD2. The material sequenced was peripheral blood. The CDR3 DNA sequence: TGTGTCAGCAGCTTAGCGGCTAGCGGGAAAGGGGTGGCCAAAAACATTCAGTACTTC. This codes for CVSSLAASGKGVAKNIQYF.